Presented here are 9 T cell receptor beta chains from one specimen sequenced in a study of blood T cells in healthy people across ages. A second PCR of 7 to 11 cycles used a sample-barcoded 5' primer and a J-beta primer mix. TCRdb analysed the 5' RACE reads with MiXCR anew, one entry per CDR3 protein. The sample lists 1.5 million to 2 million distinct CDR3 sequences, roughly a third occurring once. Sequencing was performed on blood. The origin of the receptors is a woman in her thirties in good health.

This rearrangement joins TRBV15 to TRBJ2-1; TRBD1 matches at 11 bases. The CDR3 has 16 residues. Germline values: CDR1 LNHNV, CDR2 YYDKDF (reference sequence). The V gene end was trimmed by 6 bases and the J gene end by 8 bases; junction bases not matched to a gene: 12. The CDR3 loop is CATSHYPGQGEDEQFF. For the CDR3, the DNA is TGTGCCACCAGTCACTACCCGGGACAGGGGGAGGATGAGCAGTTCTTC.

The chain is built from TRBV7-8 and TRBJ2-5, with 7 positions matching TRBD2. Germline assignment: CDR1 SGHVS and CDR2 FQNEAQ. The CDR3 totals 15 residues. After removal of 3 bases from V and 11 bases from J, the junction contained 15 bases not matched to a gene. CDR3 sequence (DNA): TGTGCCAGCAGCTTTGGCCTAGTCGGTTCGCGGGAGCAGTACTTC. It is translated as CASSFGLVGSREQYF.

The CDR3 spells CASREDRVGQNEQFF. The CDR3 DNA reads as TGTGCCAGCAGGGAAGACAGGGTGGGACAGAATGAGCAGTTCTTC. V usage is TRBV6-2 or TRBV6-3 and J usage is TRBJ2-1; 7 bases are shared with TRBD1. After removal of 6 bases from V and 7 bases from J, the junction contained 12 bases not matched to a gene. Germline lookup yields CDR1 MNHEY and CDR2 SVGEGT. There are 15 residues in the CDR3.

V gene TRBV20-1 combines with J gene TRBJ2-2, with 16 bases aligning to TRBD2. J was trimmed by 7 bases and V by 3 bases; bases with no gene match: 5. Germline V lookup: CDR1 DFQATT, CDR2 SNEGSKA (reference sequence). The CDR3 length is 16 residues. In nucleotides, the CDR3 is TGCAGTGCTAGGGGACTAGCGGGAGGGCCTGGCGGGGAGCTGTTTTTT. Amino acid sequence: CSARGLAGGPGGELFF.

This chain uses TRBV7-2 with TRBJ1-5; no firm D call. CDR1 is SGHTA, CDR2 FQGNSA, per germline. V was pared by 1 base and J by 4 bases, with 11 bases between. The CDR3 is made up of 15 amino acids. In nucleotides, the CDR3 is TGTGCCAGCAGCTTAGATCCAGGTTGGAATCAGCCCCAGCATTTT. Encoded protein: CASSLDPGWNQPQHF.

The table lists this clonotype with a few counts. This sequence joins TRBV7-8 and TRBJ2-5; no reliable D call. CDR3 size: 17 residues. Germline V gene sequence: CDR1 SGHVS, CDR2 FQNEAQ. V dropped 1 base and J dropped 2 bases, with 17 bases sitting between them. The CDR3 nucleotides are TGTGCCAGCAGCTTAGGGGTCTTAGGTAGAGCACAAGAGACCCAGTACTTC. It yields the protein CASSLGVLGRAQETQYF.

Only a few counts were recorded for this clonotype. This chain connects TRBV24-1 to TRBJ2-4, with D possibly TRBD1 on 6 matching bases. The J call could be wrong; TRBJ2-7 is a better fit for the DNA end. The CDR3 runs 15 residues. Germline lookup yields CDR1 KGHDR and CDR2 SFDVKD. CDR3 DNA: TGTGCCACCAGTGATCCGAGCGAGGGGGTTTACGAGCAGTACTTC. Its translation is CATSDPSEGVYEQYF.

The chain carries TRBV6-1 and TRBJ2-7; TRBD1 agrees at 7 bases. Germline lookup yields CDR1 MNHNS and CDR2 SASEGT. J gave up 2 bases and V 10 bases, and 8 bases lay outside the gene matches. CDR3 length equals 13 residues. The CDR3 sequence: CATGRTGTYEQYF. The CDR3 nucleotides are TGTGCCACCGGACGGACAGGAACCTACGAGCAGTACTTC.

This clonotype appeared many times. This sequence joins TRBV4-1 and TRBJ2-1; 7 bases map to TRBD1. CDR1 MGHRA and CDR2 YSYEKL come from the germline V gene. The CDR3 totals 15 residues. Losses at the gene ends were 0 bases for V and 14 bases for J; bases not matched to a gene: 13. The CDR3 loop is CASSQDGGQALVEFF. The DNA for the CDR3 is TGCGCCAGCAGCCAAGATGGAGGACAGGCGCTTGTAGAGTTCTTC.